A few counts support the clone carrying this T cell receptor beta chain. What it binds is unknown. Researchers amplified the TCR beta CDR3 regions from RNA transcripts. An initial round of RT-PCR targeting the TCR CDR3 relied on the HTBI primer set. TCRdb fed the multiplex PCR reads into MiXCR, producing one record per CDR3 protein. Of under 700,000 distinct CDR3 sequences detected, 40% to 55% appear once; the ten largest clones hold 8.2%. The data belong to a study of T cells in Graves' hyperthyroidism and ophthalmopathy. Trimming stripped 5 bases from V and 3 bases from J, with 20 bases between. The length of the CDR3 is 16 residues. CDR1 is SGHTA, CDR2 FQGNSA, per germline. Study-wide results and caveats: In the blood, most expanded thyroid clonotypes above 0.001 appeared as well.

Material: peripheral blood or thyroid tissue (not recorded which). The chain couples TRBV7-2 to TRBJ2-7; either TRBD1 or TRBD2 may fit D (5 bases each). The origin of this receptor is a woman younger than 35 with Graves' hyperthyroidism. In DNA, the CDR3 is TGTGCCAGCAGCAAGACACTCCGGGACGGAGGCTACGAGCAGTACTTC. This sequence encodes CASSKTLRDGGYEQYF.